Listed below are T cell receptor beta chains from one sample, sequenced in a study of shared clonotypes between healthy human individuals. Sequenced by immunoSEQ multiplex PCR; TCRdb stores in-frame clones only, minus some. The table includes 950,000 to 1,100,000 clones, 60% to 80% detected once. The sample comprised memory CD4+ T cells sorted from blood. The receptors stem from a man younger than 35 in good health. CDR3s include the opening cysteine and the closing phenylalanine or tryptophan. D genes are given only for firm matches. Size is stated for part of the rows, as once, few or many counts, or as a class when the clone is expanded.

>.|TRBV4-3|.|TRBJ1-6
CASSQDSGYNSPLHF
TGCGCCAGCAGCCAAGATTCAGGGTATAATTCACCCCTCCACTTT
>many|TRBV11-3|TRBD1|TRBJ2-3
CASSTGTGTTDTQYF
TGTGCCAGCAGCACTGGGACAGGGACCACAGATACGCAGTATTTT
>.|TRBV11-2|.|TRBJ1-1
CASSLGRSNTEAFF
TGTGCCAGCAGCTTAGGTCGGTCGAACACTGAAGCTTTCTTT
>.|TRBV6-5|.|TRBJ1-1
CAILAVESNTEAFF
TGTGCCATCCTTGCGGTTGAGTCGAACACTGAAGCTTTCTTT
>.|TRBV5-1|TRBD2|TRBJ2-5
CASSLLGGGAGETQYF
TGCGCCAGCAGCTTGCTTGGCGGGGGGGCCGGGGAGACCCAGTACTTC
>few|TRBV7-2|.|TRBJ2-5
CASSGDVNYKTQYF
TGTGCCAGCAGCGGTGATGTCAACTACAAGACCCAGTACTTC
>.|TRBV5-1|.|TRBJ2-3
CASSSRDTQYF
TGCGCCAGCAGCTCGAGAGATACGCAGTATTTT
>.|TRBV10-2|.|TRBJ2-3
CASSIWGQRTDTQYF
TGCGCCAGCAGTATATGGGGGCAACGCACAGATACGCAGTATTTT
>.|TRBV19|.|TRBJ1-2
CASSMGTPINYGYTF
TGTGCCAGTAGTATGGGGACACCGATTAACTATGGCTACACCTTC
>once|TRBV5-6|.|TRBJ1-5
CASSLAQGTINQPQHF
TGTGCCAGCAGCTTGGCTCAGGGGACGATAAATCAGCCCCAGCATTTT
>.|TRBV30|.|TRBJ1-3
CAWSIAQASGNTIYF
TGTGCCTGGAGCATAGCGCAGGCCTCTGGAAACACCATATATTTT
>.|TRBV7-8|TRBD1|TRBJ2-7
CASSLGTGTYEQYF
TGTGCCAGCAGCTTGGGGACAGGTACCTACGAGCAGTACTTC
>.|TRBV7-9|.|TRBJ1-1
CASSLASGRGDTEAFF
TGTGCCAGCAGCTTAGCTTCGGGACGAGGGGATACTGAAGCTTTCTTT
>.|TRBV19|.|TRBJ1-1
CASSIGAPTVNTEAFF
TGTGCCAGTAGTATAGGGGCCCCTACGGTGAACACTGAAGCTTTCTTT
>.|TRBV5-4|.|TRBJ2-3
CASSFSGSGDTQYF
TGTGCCAGCAGCTTCTCAGGGTCCGGAGATACGCAGTATTTT
>.|TRBV25-1|TRBD2|TRBJ2-7
CASSGVGGSGVYEQYF
TGTGCCAGCAGTGGCGTAGGCGGGAGCGGGGTTTACGAGCAGTACTTC
>.|TRBV6-1|.|TRBJ2-1
CASSGEGGNEQFF
TGTGCCAGCAGTGGAGAAGGTGGGAATGAGCAGTTCTTC
>.|TRBV6-5|TRBD2|TRBJ2-7
CASSYGGLAGFHEQYF
TGTGCCAGCAGTTACGGGGGACTAGCGGGGTTCCACGAGCAGTACTTC
>.|TRBV27|TRBD1|TRBJ1-6
CASSLATGNYSPLHF
TGTGCCAGCAGTTTGGCGACAGGGAACTATTCACCCCTCCACTTT
>.|TRBV7-2|.|TRBJ2-7
CASSLVWGASYEQYF
TGTGCCAGCAGCTTAGTTTGGGGGGCCTCCTACGAGCAGTACTTC
>.|TRBV5-6|TRBD1|TRBJ1-2
CASSLQGDYGYTF
TGTGCCAGCAGCTTACAGGGGGACTATGGCTACACCTTC
>.|TRBV10-3|.|TRBJ2-2
CAPARSRGTGELFF
TGTGCCCCCGCAAGGTCCCGGGGCACCGGGGAGCTGTTTTTT
>.|TRBV6-5|.|TRBJ2-1
CASSYGGYNEQFF
TGTGCCAGCAGTTACGGCGGCTACAATGAGCAGTTCTTC
>.|TRBV30|.|TRBJ1-5
CAWSVESPGNQPQHF
TGTGCCTGGAGTGTTGAGAGCCCGGGCAATCAGCCCCAGCATTTT
>.|TRBV7-2|TRBD2|TRBJ2-2
CASSPSGLAGRAGELFF
TGTGCCAGCAGCCCATCTGGGCTAGCGGGGAGGGCCGGGGAGCTGTTTTTT
>.|TRBV11-3|.|TRBJ2-5
CASSLEGGETQYF
TGTGCCAGCAGCTTAGAAGGAGGGGAGACCCAGTACTTC
>few|TRBV5-1|TRBD1|TRBJ2-6
CASSTQGQGRSGANVLTF
TGCGCCAGCAGCACCCAAGGACAGGGCCGCTCTGGGGCCAACGTCCTGACTTTC
>.|TRBV29-1|TRBD1|TRBJ2-7
CSVEGGQGRYEQYF
TGCAGCGTTGAAGGGGGACAGGGCCGCTACGAGCAGTACTTC
>.|TRBV18|TRBD1|TRBJ1-3
CASSPSGQGHSGNTIYF
TGTGCCAGCTCACCTTCGGGACAGGGCCACTCTGGAAACACCATATATTTT
>.|TRBV29-1|TRBD1|TRBJ1-1
CSVEDQPDRGFKWNTEAFF
TGCAGCGTTGAAGATCAACCCGACAGGGGGTTTAAGTGGAACACTGAAGCTTTCTTT
>.|TRBV6-6|.|TRBJ1-4
CASSYSLGSHEKLFF
TGTGCCAGCAGTTACTCGTTGGGGTCCCATGAAAAACTGTTTTTT
>.|TRBV6-6|.|TRBJ1-3
CASLRRAFSGNTIYF
TGTGCCAGCCTCCGGCGGGCCTTCTCTGGAAACACCATATATTTT
>few|TRBV7-7|.|TRBJ2-2
CASSPRIESGELFF
TGTGCTAGCAGCCCTCGAATAGAGTCCGGGGAGCTGTTTTTT
>once|TRBV9|.|TRBJ2-3
CASSVAGSQSTQYF
TGTGCCAGCAGCGTAGCCGGGTCGCAGAGTACGCAGTATTTT
>.|TRBV5-1|.|TRBJ1-5
CASSLVDNYSNQPQHF
TGCGCCAGCAGCTTGGTTGACAACTATAGCAATCAGCCCCAGCATTTT
>.|TRBV6-1|.|TRBJ1-6
CASSEAFRESPLHF
TGTGCCAGCAGTGAAGCGTTCCGGGAATCACCCCTCCACTTT
>few|TRBV10-3|.|TRBJ2-3
CAISEVADTQYF
TGTGCCATCAGTGAAGTAGCAGATACGCAGTATTTT
>.|TRBV11-2|.|TRBJ2-2
CASSPGVTGELFF
TGTGCCAGCAGTCCAGGGGTCACCGGGGAGCTGTTTTTT
>.|TRBV6-1|TRBD2|TRBJ2-6
CATGRGTGANVLTF
TGTGCCACAGGGAGGGGTACTGGGGCCAACGTCCTGACTTTC